These 10 T cell receptor beta chains originate from one sample sequenced in a study of cytomegalovirus exposure and HLA in healthy donors (dated 2017 in TCRdb). Libraries came from the immunoSEQ multiplex PCR assay. The multiplex PCR relied on a mix of 60 forward primers for TCR Vbeta segments and 13 reverse primers for TCR Jbeta segments. As stored in TCRdb, this immuneACCESS dataset retains in-frame rearrangements with V and J assigned. A fraction of the clones does not appear; measured against another copy, unresolved V genes explain less than half of the discrepancy, and the remainder lacks a known reason. The sample records some 160,000 clones, about 85% of which are singletons. In total, the top ten clones hold about 2.7% of the sample. The specimen was PBMCs. Receptor source: a man aged 30-40 years in good health and CMV-seropositive.

The gene calls are TRBV5-4 and TRBJ2-4; TRBD1 aligns across 7 bases. The CDR3 consists of 14 residues. V trimming: 2 bases; J trimming: 7 bases; junction bases outside the gene matches: 6. CDR1 SGHNT and CDR2 YYREEE come from the germline V gene (reference sequence). Here the CDR3 reads CASSLQGPRNIQYF. The CDR3 DNA reads as TGTGCCAGCAGCTTACAGGGGCCACGGAACATTCAGTACTTC.

The rearrangement joins TRBV5-6 to TRBJ2-5, with TRBD2 matching over 8 bases. The CDR3 is 16 residues long. Germline values: CDR1 SGHDT, CDR2 YYEEEE. J lost 2 bases, V lost 2 bases, and 8 bases had no gene match. Here the CDR3 DNA reads TGTGCCAGCAGCTTAGTGGGGACTAGGGAACAAGAGACCCAGTACTTC. Protein: CASSLVGTREQETQYF.

This chain uses TRBV6-5 with TRBJ2-7; TRBD2 matches 10 bases. Germline CDR1 is MNHEY and CDR2 is SVGAGI. Trimming removed 2 bases from V and 7 bases from J; junction bases left unmatched: 11. This CDR3 spans 16 amino acids. This chain's CDR3 is CASSYMVSGRAKEQYV. Written as DNA, the CDR3 is TGTGCCAGCAGTTACATGGTCAGCGGGAGGGCCAAGGAGCAGTACGTC.

This chain joins TRBV11-3 and TRBJ2-1, with 8 positions matching TRBD2. The CDR3 extends over 14 amino acids. With 5 bases clipped from V and 4 bases from J, the junction kept 4 bases outside the gene matches. Per the germline V gene, CDR1 is SGHNT and CDR2 is YENEEA. The CDR3 here is CASSPSGPYNEQFF. The CDR3, as DNA: TGTGCCAGCAGCCCTAGCGGGCCATACAATGAGCAGTTCTTC.

The chain couples TRBV4-2 to TRBJ2-7; perhaps TRBD2 as D (6 bases). Trimming removed 4 bases at V and 2 bases at J, with 18 bases between. The CDR3 runs to 16 residues. The germline CDR1 and CDR2 sequences are LGHNA and YNFKEQ. The CDR3 DNA reads as TGTGCCAGCAGCCGTAATCCGGGACTGGGACCCTACGAGCAGTACTTC. Amino acid sequence: CASSRNPGLGPYEQYF.

V is TRBV6-4 and J is TRBJ2-7; 8 nucleotides align to TRBD2. The CDR3 is made up of 11 amino acids. V trimming: 2 bases; J trimming: 9 bases; junction bases outside the gene matches: 0. Germline V gives CDR1 MRHNA, CDR2 SNTAGT. In DNA, the CDR3 is TGTGCCAGCAGTGACCGGGGGGGGCAGTACGTC. It encodes CASSDRGGQYV.

The rearrangement joins TRBV18 to TRBJ2-7; perhaps TRBD1 as D (5 bases). CDR1 is KGHSH and CDR2 is LQKENI in the germline V gene. The V gene lost 3 bases and the J gene lost 3 bases, with 6 bases spanning the gap. The CDR3 spans 12 residues. The CDR3 spells CASSPDSYEQYV. CDR3 nucleotides: TGTGCCAGCTCACCCGACAGCTACGAGCAGTACGTC.

CDR3 sequence reads: CSVDRGALRGRGANTEAFF. The CDR3 DNA follows: TGCAGCGTTGACCGGGGGGCCCTGAGAGGAAGGGGTGCCAACACTGAAGCTTTCTTT. V usage is TRBV29-1 and J usage is TRBJ1-1, with TRBD1 as a possible D gene (6 bases). The CDR3 runs 19 residues. Between the trimmed V and J ends, which lost 3 bases and 2 bases, there was a span of 28 bases. CDR1 is SQVTM and CDR2 is ANQGSEA in the germline V gene.

The chain joins TRBV7-9 to TRBJ2-7, with TRBD2 identical over 13 bases. This CDR3 region has 14 residues. Germline assignment: CDR1 SEHNR and CDR2 FQNEAQ (reference sequence). CDR3 coding DNA: TGTTCCAGCAGCCGGACTAGCGGGAGCTACGAGCAGTACGTC. Translating gives CSSSRTSGSYEQYV.

The V gene is TRBV6-5, the J gene TRBJ1-1, with D perhaps TRBD1 (6 bases). This CDR3 spans 14 amino acids. The germline V gene encodes CDR1 MNHEY and CDR2 SVGAGI. Trimming stripped 5 bases from V and 3 bases from J, with 13 bases between. The CDR3 protein is CASSEGGGHTEAFF. CDR3 nucleotide sequence: TGTGCCAGCAGTGAAGGGGGGGGCCACACTGAAGCTTTCTTT.